The 28 T cell receptor beta chains reported below all come from one sample, sequenced in a study of blood T cell repertoires in COVID-19 (TCRdb year 2020). The library was obtained by the immunoSEQ multiplex PCR assay. Held by TCRdb, this immuneACCESS table contains in-frame sequences only and omits some clones. Under half of the omission traces to an unresolved V gene where checked; the cause of the rest is unknown. The sample table lists about 170,000 clones, 82% of them with a count of one. The ten largest account for approximately 8.7% of the sample. Input material: peripheral blood. Source of these receptors: a woman in her 70s with acute or convalescent COVID-19.

The rearrangement uses TRBV27 and TRBJ2-2, with D tentatively TRBD1 (6 bases). Germline V gene data show CDR1 as MNHEY and CDR2 as SMNVEV (reference sequence). Trimming removed 2 bases at V and 4 bases at J, with 14 bases between. The CDR3 covers 16 residues. The CDR3 region is CASSLQSAGATGELFF. CDR3 DNA sequence: TGTGCCAGCAGTTTACAATCGGCAGGGGCCACCGGGGAGCTGTTTTTT.

The chain employs TRBV5-5 and TRBJ2-2, with a tentative D call TRBD1 (6 bases). The CDR3 sequence is 15 residues long. Germline V gene data show CDR1 as SGHKS and CDR2 as YYEKEE (reference sequence). Trimming stripped 0 bases from V and 5 bases from J, with 11 bases between. CDR3 loop: CASSLVPGDTGELFF. CDR3 nucleotide sequence: TGTGCCAGCAGCTTGGTCCCAGGGGATACCGGGGAGCTGTTTTTT.

The rearrangement joins TRBV9 to TRBJ1-1; no firm D call. Germline V gene data show CDR1 as SGDLS and CDR2 as YYNGEE. The CDR3 totals 13 residues. V was pared by 0 bases and J by 4 bases, with 7 bases between. In DNA, the CDR3 is TGTGCCAGCAGCGTAGATAGAGGCACTGAAGCTTTCTTT. It translates to CASSVDRGTEAFF.

V gene TRBV21-1 combines with J gene TRBJ1-5; TRBD1, the table's D call, lacks a check against the DNA. TRBV21-1 is noted as a pseudogene. This CDR3 is 22 amino acids long. Here the CDR3 reads CASSKSEGDRKQFDSSNQPQHF. Here the CDR3 DNA reads TGTGCCAGCAGCAAAAGTGAGGGGGACCGAAAACAATTCGATTCGAGCAATCAGCCCCAGCATTTT.

The rearrangement links TRBV5-6 to TRBJ2-7; 7 bases are shared with TRBD1. J gave up 4 bases and V 2 bases, and 9 bases lay outside the gene matches. CDR3 length: 15 amino acids. CDR1 and CDR2 (germline): SGHDT, YYEEEE. For the CDR3, the DNA is TGTGCCAGCAGCTTTCGCCGGGACAGAGCTTACGAGCAGTACTTC. It is translated as CASSFRRDRAYEQYF.

The rearrangement joins TRBV7-9 to TRBJ2-7, with TRBD1 matching over 11 bases. J was trimmed by 5 bases and V by 1 base; bases with no gene match: 4. CDR3 size: 15 residues. The germline V gene encodes CDR1 SEHNR and CDR2 FQNEAQ (reference sequence). For the CDR3, the DNA is TGTGCCAGCAGCTTAGGGGACAGGGGGGCCAACGAGCAGTACTTC. Its translation: CASSLGDRGANEQYF. Using reference TRBV7-9 and TRBJ2-7 for the parts outside the CDR3, the full variable domain is DTGVSQNPRHKITKRGQNVTFRCDPISEHNRLYWYRQTLGQGPEFLTYFQNEAQLEKSRLLSDRFSAERPKGSFSTLEIQRTEQGDSAMYLCASSLGDRGANEQYFGPGTRLTVT.

The chain carries TRBV5-4 and TRBJ2-7, with TRBD2 matching over 8 bases. Germline lookup yields CDR1 SGHNT and CDR2 YYREEE (reference sequence). The CDR3 consists of 16 residues. The V gene end was trimmed by 4 bases and the J gene end by 2 bases; junction bases not matched to a gene: 11. The CDR3: CASSPRLAGETYEQYF. The CDR3 nucleotides are TGTGCCAGCAGCCCCAGGCTAGCGGGTGAAACCTACGAGCAGTACTTC.

The rearrangement joins TRBV3-1 (or the pseudogene TRBV3-2) to TRBJ1-1; D gene unclear. This CDR3 has 15 amino acids. Trimming took 3 bases from V and 7 from J, leaving 18 bases between them. Per germline, CDR1 LGHDT and CDR2 YNNKEL (reference sequence). This CDR3 reads CASSHSGGGRVEAFF. DNA for the CDR3: TGTGCCAGCAGCCACTCCGGTGGAGGTCGAGTTGAAGCTTTCTTT.

The gene calls are TRBV10-3 and TRBJ2-5; TRBD2 is a possible D gene (5 bases). The CDR3 extends over 14 amino acids. Trimming removed 4 bases from V and 5 bases from J, with 14 bases in between. Per germline, CDR1 ENHRY and CDR2 SYGVKD. CDR3 nucleotide sequence: TGTGCCATCAGTGGAAGCGGAATGGGGGAGACCCAGTACTTC. Translating it yields CAISGSGMGETQYF.

The chain couples TRBV30 to TRBJ2-7; 7 positions match TRBD2. The CDR3 loop spans 13 amino acids. J lost 2 bases, V lost 3 bases, and 4 bases had no gene match. CDR1 is GTSNPN and CDR2 is SVGIG in the germline V gene (reference sequence). CDR3 DNA sequence: TGTGCCTGGAGCGGGGGAGGGGCCTACGAGCAGTACTTC. Its protein is CAWSGGGAYEQYF.

V is TRBV6-2 or TRBV6-3 and J is TRBJ2-2; tentatively, D is TRBD1 (5 bases). Germline-derived CDR1 and CDR2 are MNHEY and SVGEGT. There are 15 residues in the CDR3. Between the trimmed V and J ends, which lost 0 bases and 6 bases, there was a span of 11 bases. The CDR3 is CASSYSLQGPGELFF. In DNA form, the CDR3 reads TGTGCCAGCAGTTACTCGCTCCAGGGCCCCGGGGAGCTGTTTTTT.

In its sample, this clone was seen many times. The V call is TRBV11-2, the J call TRBJ2-7, with D possibly TRBD1 on 6 matching bases. Germline V gene lookup returns CDR1 SGHAT and CDR2 FQNNGV. The CDR3 sequence is 15 residues long. Trimming removed 5 bases from V and 2 bases from J, with 16 bases in between. The CDR3 DNA follows: TGTGCCAGCAGCGTCACCTCCGGGACAACCTACGAGCAGTACTTC. Encoded protein: CASSVTSGTTYEQYF.

The chain is built from TRBV11-2 and TRBJ2-3, with 7 bases that match TRBD1. The germline V gene encodes CDR1 SGHAT and CDR2 FQNNGV. This CDR3 is 15 amino acids long. With 5 bases clipped from V and 6 bases from J, the junction kept 11 bases outside the gene matches. The CDR3 nucleotides read TGTGCCAGCAGCCCCAGACAGGGTATGACCGATACGCAGTATTTT. Translation: CASSPRQGMTDTQYF.

The CDR3 reads CSAHRDYTF. The CDR3 nucleotides read TGCAGTGCTCACAGGGACTACACCTTC. The V call is TRBV20-1, the J call TRBJ1-2, with D perhaps matching TRBD1 (6 bases). From germline, CDR1 is DFQATT and CDR2 SNEGSKA (reference sequence). Between the trimmed V and J ends, which lost 5 bases and 10 bases, there was a span of 8 bases. The CDR3 length is 9 residues.

The rearrangement links TRBV6-5 to TRBJ2-7; no clear D gene. V was pared by 7 bases and J by 6 bases, with 16 bases between. Germline V lookup: CDR1 MNHEY, CDR2 SVGAGI. There are 13 residues in the CDR3. The CDR3: CASMELPRREQYF. As DNA, the CDR3 is TGTGCCAGCATGGAACTACCTCGGCGCGAGCAGTACTTC.

The rearrangement uses TRBV13 and TRBJ1-1; D gene ambiguous. Trimming removed 5 bases at V and 0 bases at J, with 13 bases between. Germline CDR1 PRHDT, CDR2 FYEKMQ (reference sequence). There are 15 residues in the CDR3. CDR3 amino acids: CASSLSRVMNTEAFF. The CDR3 DNA follows: TGTGCCAGCAGCCTATCCCGGGTCATGAACACTGAAGCTTTCTTT. The full variable domain, its missing parts supplied by reference TRBV13 and TRBJ1-1, is AAGVIQSPRHLIKEKRETATLKCYPIPRHDTVYWYQQGPGQDPQFLISFYEKMQSDKGSIPDRFSAQQFSDYHSELNMSSLELGDSALYFCASSLSRVMNTEAFFGQGTRLTVV.

The chain links TRBV7-2 to TRBJ1-4; maybe TRBD1 (5 bases). CDR3 length: 16 amino acids. From germline, CDR1 is SGHTA and CDR2 FQGNSA. Trimming stripped 2 bases from V and 3 bases from J, with 13 bases between. This CDR3 reads CASSLRGGVANEKLFF. The CDR3 nucleotides read TGTGCCAGCAGCTTAAGGGGAGGCGTAGCTAATGAAAAACTGTTTTTT.

This chain connects TRBV2 to TRBJ2-2; D perhaps matches TRBD1 (6 bases). V was pared by 2 bases and J by 4 bases, with 8 bases between. The CDR3 loop spans 14 amino acids. CDR1 and CDR2 from the germline V gene are SNHLY and FYNNEI. The CDR3 bases are TGTGCCAGCAGTGAAAGGGGGTCCACCGGGGAGCTGTTTTTT. It specifies CASSERGSTGELFF.

The chain recombines TRBV18 with TRBJ1-1; D ambiguous. CDR1 and CDR2 (germline): KGHSH, LQKENI. This CDR3 spans 14 amino acids. With 5 bases removed from V and 0 bases from J, the gap between germline ends came to 10 bases. The CDR3 region is CASSARQLNTEAFF. CDR3 DNA sequence: TGTGCCAGCTCAGCCAGGCAACTGAACACTGAAGCTTTCTTT.

The chain links TRBV12-1 to TRBJ1-6; whether TRBD1, the table's D call, matches the DNA was not checked. TRBV12-1 is shown as a pseudogene. This CDR3 has 17 amino acids. The CDR3 region is CASSGRNSGQRNSPLHF. The CDR3 DNA follows: TGTGCCAGCAGCGGCCGTAATTCGGGACAGCGGAATTCACCCCTCCACTTT.

The chain carries TRBV18 and TRBJ2-7; 7 nucleotides line up with TRBD1. The germline gives CDR1 KGHSH, CDR2 LQKENI. The CDR3 has 15 residues. Trimming cost V 3 bases and J 0 bases; bases outside gene matches: 5. In nucleotides, the CDR3 is TGTGCCAGCTCACCGCCGGGACAGCACTCCTACGAGCAGTACTTC. It translates to CASSPPGQHSYEQYF.

The chain recombines TRBV6-5 with TRBJ1-1; 8 nucleotides line up with TRBD1. After removal of 6 bases from V and 9 bases from J, the junction contained 3 bases not matched to a gene. This CDR3 is built from 11 residues. Germline CDR1 is MNHEY and CDR2 is SVGAGI. The CDR3 bases are TGTGCCAGCAGAAGGGACAGGCAAGCTTTCTTT. Its translation is CASRRDRQAFF.

This clone has a single count. The J gene is TRBJ2-7, the V gene TRBV7-9; possible D gene TRBD2, 6 bases. V gave up 1 base and J gave up 4 bases, with 14 bases separating them. The CDR3 is made up of 15 amino acids. Per germline, CDR1 SEHNR and CDR2 FQNEAQ (reference sequence). CDR3 residues: CASSLGWSGRYEQYF. The CDR3 DNA is TGTGCCAGCAGCTTAGGATGGTCGGGGAGGTACGAGCAGTACTTC.

This clone was counted only a few times. The V gene is TRBV19, the J gene TRBJ1-3; the D gene is possibly TRBD1 (5 bases). Trimming took off 3 bases at V and 2 bases at J, with 8 bases between the two ends. There are 14 residues in the CDR3. Germline V gives CDR1 LNHDA, CDR2 SQIVND (reference sequence). CDR3 coding DNA: TGTGCCAGTAGTATGGCGGGGGCTGGAAACACCATATATTTT. This gives the protein CASSMAGAGNTIYF.

CDR3 loop: CASSPTGGDYGYTF. CDR3 coding DNA: TGTGCCAGCAGCCCTACAGGGGGCGACTATGGCTACACCTTC. This chain joins TRBV7-2 and TRBJ1-2; 9 bases fit TRBD1. The CDR3 spans 14 residues. V lost 5 bases to trimming and J lost 3 bases; unmatched junction nucleotides: 4. The V gene's germline CDR1 is SGHTA and CDR2 FQGNSA.

The rearrangement uses TRBV10-2 and TRBJ2-1; TRBD2 aligns across 12 bases. This CDR3 comprises 16 residues. V shed 3 bases, J shed 10 bases, and the junction held 10 bases outside the gene matches. Looked up from germline, CDR1 is WSHSY and CDR2 is SAAADI. DNA of the CDR3: TGCGCCAGCAGTGATTGGACTAGCGGGACCGTGAGCGAGCAGTTCTTC. This translates into CASSDWTSGTVSEQFF.

The chain employs TRBV4-1 and TRBJ2-2; D not resolved. The length of the CDR3 is 12 residues. Per the germline V gene, CDR1 is MGHRA and CDR2 is YSYEKL. V shed 4 bases and J shed 9 bases, with 9 bases lying between them. The CDR3 sequence is CASSPGLRELFF. CDR3 nucleotide sequence: TGCGCCAGCAGCCCGGGTCTGCGGGAGCTGTTTTTT.

This clone was picked up a small number of times. DNA of the CDR3: TGTGCCAGCAGTTTACGTAGACAGTCCGCTTATAGCAATCAGCCCCAGCATTTT. Protein: CASSLRRQSAYSNQPQHF. J is TRBJ1-5 and V is TRBV28, with a weak D call TRBD1 (5 bases). The CDR3 runs 18 residues. The germline V gene has CDR1 MDHEN and CDR2 SYDVKM. The germline V and J ends were trimmed by 2 bases and 0 bases, with 17 bases remaining between them.